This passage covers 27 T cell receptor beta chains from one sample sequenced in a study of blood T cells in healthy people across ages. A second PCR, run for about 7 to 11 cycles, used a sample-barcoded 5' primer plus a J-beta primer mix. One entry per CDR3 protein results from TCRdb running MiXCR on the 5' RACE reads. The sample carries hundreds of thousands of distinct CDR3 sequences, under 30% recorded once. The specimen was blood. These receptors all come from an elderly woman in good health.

DNA for the CDR3: TGCAGTGCCACATCAGGGGCAGGGGGCGAGCAGCCCCAGCATTTT. This codes for CSATSGAGGEQPQHF. This sequence joins TRBV20-1 and TRBJ1-5, with 8 bases that match TRBD1. Trimming at V came to 6 bases and at J to 7 bases, leaving 14 bases not matched to a gene. CDR1 and CDR2 from the germline V gene are DFQATT and SNEGSKA (reference sequence). This CDR3 contains 15 residues.

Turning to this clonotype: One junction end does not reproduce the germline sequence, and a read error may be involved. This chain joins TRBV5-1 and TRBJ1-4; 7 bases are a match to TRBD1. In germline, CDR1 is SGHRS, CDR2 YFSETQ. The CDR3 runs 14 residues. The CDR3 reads CASSLRQGDEKVFF. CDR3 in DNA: TGCGCCAGCAGCTTGAGACAGGGAGATGAAAAAGTGTTTTTT.

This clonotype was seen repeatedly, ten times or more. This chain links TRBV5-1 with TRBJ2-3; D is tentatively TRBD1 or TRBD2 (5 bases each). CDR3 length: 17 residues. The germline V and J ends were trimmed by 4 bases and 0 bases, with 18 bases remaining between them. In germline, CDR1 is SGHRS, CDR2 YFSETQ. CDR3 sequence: CASSLSDIALSTDTQYF. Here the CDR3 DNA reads TGCGCCAGCAGCCTCTCGGACATAGCGTTAAGCACAGATACGCAGTATTTT.

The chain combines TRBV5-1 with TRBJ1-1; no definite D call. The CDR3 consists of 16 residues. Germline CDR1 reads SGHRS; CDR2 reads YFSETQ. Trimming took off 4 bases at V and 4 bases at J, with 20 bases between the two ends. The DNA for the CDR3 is TGCGCCAGCAGCCAATCTATGACTTCGACCCCCACTGAAGCTTTCTTT. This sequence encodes CASSQSMTSTPTEAFF.

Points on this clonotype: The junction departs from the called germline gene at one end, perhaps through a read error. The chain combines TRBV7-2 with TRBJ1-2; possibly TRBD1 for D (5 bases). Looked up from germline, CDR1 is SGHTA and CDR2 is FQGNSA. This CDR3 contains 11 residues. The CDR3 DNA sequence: TGTGCCGGCAGCTTGGGGGACGGCTACACCTTC. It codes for CAGSLGDGYTF.

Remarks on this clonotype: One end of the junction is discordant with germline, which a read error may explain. CDR3 sequence reads: CASGFSGANVRTF. The CDR3 coding sequence is TGTGCCAGCGGATTTTCTGGGGCCAACGTCCGGACTTTC. The V call is TRBV6-2 or TRBV6-3, the J call TRBJ2-6, with D perhaps matching TRBD1 (5 bases). CDR1 and CDR2 (germline): MNHEY, SVGEGT. The CDR3 spans 13 residues.

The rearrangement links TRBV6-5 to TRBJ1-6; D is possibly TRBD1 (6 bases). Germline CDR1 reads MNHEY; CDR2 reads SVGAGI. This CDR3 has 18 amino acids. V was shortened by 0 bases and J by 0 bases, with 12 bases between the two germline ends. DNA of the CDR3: TGTGCCAGCAGTTACTCCGGGGGCCGAAGCTCCTATAATTCACCCCTCCACTTT. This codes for CASSYSGGRSSYNSPLHF.

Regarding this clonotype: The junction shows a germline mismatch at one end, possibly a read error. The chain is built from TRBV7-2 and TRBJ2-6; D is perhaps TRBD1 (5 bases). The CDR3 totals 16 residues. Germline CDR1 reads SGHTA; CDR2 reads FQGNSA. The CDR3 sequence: CASSLDSPPGANVRTF. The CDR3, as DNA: TGTGCCAGCAGCTTAGACAGCCCCCCTGGGGCCAACGTCCGGACTTTC.

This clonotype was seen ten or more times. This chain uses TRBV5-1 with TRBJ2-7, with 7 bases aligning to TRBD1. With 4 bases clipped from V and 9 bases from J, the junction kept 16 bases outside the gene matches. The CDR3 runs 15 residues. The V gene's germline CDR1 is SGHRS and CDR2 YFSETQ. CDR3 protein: CASSRNYPDRDGQYF. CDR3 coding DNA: TGCGCCAGCAGCCGAAATTATCCTGACAGGGACGGGCAGTACTTC.

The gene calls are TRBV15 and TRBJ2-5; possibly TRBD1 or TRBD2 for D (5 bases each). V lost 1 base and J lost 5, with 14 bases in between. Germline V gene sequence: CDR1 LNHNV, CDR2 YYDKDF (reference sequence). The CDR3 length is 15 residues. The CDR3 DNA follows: TGTGCCACCAGCAGAGTACGAGGGGCATGGGAGACCCAGTACTTC. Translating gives CATSRVRGAWETQYF.

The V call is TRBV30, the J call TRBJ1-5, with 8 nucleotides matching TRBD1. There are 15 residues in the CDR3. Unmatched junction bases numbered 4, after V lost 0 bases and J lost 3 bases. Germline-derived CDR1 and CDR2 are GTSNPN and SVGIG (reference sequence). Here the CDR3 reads CAWSVARGLNQPQHF. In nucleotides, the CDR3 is TGTGCCTGGAGTGTAGCCAGGGGGCTCAATCAGCCCCAGCATTTT. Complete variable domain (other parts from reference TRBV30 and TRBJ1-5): SQTIHQWPATLVQPVGSPLSLECTVEGTSNPNLYWYRQAAGRGLQLLFYSVGIGQISSEVPQNLSASRPQDRQFILSSKKLLLSDSGFYLCAWSVARGLNQPQHFGDGTRLSIL.

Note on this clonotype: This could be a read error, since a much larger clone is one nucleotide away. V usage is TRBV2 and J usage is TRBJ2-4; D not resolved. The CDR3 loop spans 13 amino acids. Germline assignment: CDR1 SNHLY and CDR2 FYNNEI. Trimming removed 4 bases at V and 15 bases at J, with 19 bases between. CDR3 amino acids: CASSVLQQETRYF. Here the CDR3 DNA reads TGTGCCAGCAGTGTTCTACAGCAAGAGACCCGGTACTTC. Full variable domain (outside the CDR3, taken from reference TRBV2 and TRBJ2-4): EPEVTQTPSHQVTQMGQEVILRCVPISNHLYFYWYRQILGQKVEFLVSFYNNEISEKSEIFDDQFSVERPDGSNFTLKIRSTKLEDSAMYFCASSVLQQETRYFGAGTRLSVL.

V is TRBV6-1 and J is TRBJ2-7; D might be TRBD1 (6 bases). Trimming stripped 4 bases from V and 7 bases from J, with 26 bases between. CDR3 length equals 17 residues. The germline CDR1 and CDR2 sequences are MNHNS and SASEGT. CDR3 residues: CASSVSRSGPGAREQYF. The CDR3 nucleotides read TGTGCCAGCAGTGTCAGCCGTTCAGGGCCAGGGGCGCGGGAGCAGTACTTC.

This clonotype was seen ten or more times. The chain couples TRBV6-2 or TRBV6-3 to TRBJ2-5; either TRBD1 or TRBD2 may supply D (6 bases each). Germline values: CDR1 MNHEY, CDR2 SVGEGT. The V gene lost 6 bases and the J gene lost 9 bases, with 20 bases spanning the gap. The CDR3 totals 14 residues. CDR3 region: CASRTSTGGAPQYF. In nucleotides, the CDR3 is TGTGCCAGCAGAACGTCGACAGGAGGGGCCCCCCAGTACTTC.

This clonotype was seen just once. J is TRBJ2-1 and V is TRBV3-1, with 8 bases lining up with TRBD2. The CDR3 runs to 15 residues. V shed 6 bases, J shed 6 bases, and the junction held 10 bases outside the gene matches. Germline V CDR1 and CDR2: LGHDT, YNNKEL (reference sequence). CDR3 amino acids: CASSEYRREGNEQFF. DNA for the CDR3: TGTGCCAGCAGTGAATATCGCCGGGAGGGCAATGAGCAGTTCTTC.

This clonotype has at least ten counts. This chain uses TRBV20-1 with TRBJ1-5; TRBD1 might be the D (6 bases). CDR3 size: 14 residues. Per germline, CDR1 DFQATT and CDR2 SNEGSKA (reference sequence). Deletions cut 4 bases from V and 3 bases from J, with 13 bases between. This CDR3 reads CSAIKQGPNQPQHF. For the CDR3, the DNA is TGCAGTGCTATCAAACAGGGTCCCAATCAGCCCCAGCATTTT.

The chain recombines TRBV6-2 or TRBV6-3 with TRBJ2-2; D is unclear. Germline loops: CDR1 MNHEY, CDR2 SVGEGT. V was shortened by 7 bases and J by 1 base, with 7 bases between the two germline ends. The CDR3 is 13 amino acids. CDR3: CASNKGNTGELFF. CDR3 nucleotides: TGTGCCAGCAACAAAGGGAACACCGGGGAGCTGTTTTTT.

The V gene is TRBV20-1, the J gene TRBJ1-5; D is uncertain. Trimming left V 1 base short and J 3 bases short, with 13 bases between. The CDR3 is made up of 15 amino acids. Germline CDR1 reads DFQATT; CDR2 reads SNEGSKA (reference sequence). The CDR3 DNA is TGCAGTGCTAGAGGACTGGGAGGATTCAATCAGCCCCAGCATTTT. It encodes CSARGLGGFNQPQHF.

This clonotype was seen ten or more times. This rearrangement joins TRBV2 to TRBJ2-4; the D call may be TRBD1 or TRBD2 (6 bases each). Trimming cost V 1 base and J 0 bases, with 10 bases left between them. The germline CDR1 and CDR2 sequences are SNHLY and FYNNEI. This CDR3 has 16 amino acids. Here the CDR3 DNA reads TGTGCCAGCAGTGAAGAGGGGGGACTAGCCAAAAACATTCAGTACTTC. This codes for CASSEEGGLAKNIQYF.

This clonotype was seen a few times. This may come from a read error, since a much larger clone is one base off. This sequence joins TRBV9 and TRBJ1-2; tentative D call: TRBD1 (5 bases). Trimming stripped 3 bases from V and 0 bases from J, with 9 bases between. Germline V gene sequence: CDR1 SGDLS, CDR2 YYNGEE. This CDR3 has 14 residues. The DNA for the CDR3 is TGTGCCAGCAGCGCCGAGACAGCTAACTATGGCTACACCTTC. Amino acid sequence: CASSAETANYGYTF.

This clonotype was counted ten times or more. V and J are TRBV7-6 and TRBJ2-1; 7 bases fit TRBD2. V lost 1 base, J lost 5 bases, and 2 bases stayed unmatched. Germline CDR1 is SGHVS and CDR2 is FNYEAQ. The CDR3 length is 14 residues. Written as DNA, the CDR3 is TGTGCCAGCAGCTTAGGAGCGGGGAACAATGAGCAGTTCTTC. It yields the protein CASSLGAGNNEQFF. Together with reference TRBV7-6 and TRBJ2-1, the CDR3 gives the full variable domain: GAGVSQSPRYKVTKRGQDVALRCDPISGHVSLYWYRQALGQGPEFLTYFNYEAQQDKSGLPNDRFSAERPEGSISTLTIQRTEQRDSAMYRCASSLGAGNNEQFFGPGTRLTVL.

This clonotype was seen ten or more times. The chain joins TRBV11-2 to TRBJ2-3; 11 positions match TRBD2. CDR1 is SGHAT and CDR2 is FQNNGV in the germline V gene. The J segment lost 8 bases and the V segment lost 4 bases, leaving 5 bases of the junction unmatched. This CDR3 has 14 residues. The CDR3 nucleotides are TGTGCCAGCAGCTCCATGACTAGCGGGGTTACGCAGTATTTT. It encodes CASSSMTSGVTQYF.

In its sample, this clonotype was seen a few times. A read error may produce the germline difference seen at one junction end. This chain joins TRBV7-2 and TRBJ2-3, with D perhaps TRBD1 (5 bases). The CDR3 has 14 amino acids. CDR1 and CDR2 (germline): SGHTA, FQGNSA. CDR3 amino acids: CASRLVHRSDTQYF. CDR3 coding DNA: TGTGCCAGCAGGTTAGTACACAGGTCAGATACGCAGTATTTT.

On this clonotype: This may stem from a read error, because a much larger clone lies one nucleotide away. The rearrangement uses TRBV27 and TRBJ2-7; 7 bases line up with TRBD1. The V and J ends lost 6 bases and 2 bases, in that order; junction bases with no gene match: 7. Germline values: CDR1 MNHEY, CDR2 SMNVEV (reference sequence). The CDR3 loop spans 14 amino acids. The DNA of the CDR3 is TGTGCCAGCAGCCCCATGCAGGGGGCCTACGAGCAGTACTTC. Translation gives CASSPMQGAYEQYF.

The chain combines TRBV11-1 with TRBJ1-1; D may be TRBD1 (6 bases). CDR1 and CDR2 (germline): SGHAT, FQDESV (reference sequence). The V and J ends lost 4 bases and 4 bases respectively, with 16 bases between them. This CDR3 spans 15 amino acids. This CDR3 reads CASSSDQGRSTEAFF. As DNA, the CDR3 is TGTGCCAGCAGCTCAGACCAGGGGCGCTCCACTGAAGCTTTCTTT. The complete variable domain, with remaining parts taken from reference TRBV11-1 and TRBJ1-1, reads EAEVAQSPRYKITEKSQAVAFWCDPISGHATLYWYRQILGQGPELLVQFQDESVVDDSQLPKDRFSAERLKGVDSTLKIQPAELGDSAMYLCASSSDQGRSTEAFFGQGTRLTVV.

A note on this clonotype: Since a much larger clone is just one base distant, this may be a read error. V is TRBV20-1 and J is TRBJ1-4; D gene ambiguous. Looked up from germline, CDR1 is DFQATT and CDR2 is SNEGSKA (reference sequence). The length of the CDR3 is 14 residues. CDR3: CSAPKEATNEKRFF. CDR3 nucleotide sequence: TGCAGTGCCCCTAAAGAGGCGACTAATGAAAAACGGTTTTTT.

The CDR3 loop is CASSPQTGGNPPLHF. CDR3 nucleotide sequence: TGTGCCAGCTCACCACAGACAGGTGGCAACCCACCCCTCCACTTT. This sequence joins TRBV18 and TRBJ1-6, with D possibly matching TRBD1 (6 bases). The CDR3 sequence is 15 residues long. V lost 1 base and J 11 bases, leaving 15 bases between the germline ends. Germline V gene data show CDR1 as KGHSH and CDR2 as LQKENI.